The 13 T cell receptor beta chains given below trace back to one sample, sequenced in a study of T cell clonotyping in hematopoietic cell transplantation. Time point here: recipient sample about 28 days before transplant, after cytoreduction. The table came from immunoSEQ multiplex PCR; TCRdb's copy has only in-frame clones and leaves some out. The sample holds about 69,000 clones, approximately 95% seen once. The material sequenced was peripheral blood mononuclear cells, taken before stem cell transplant. Receptors were obtained from a woman in her fifties or sixties with acute myeloid leukemia. Some clones in this sample may be carry-over from other donors' samples.

The V gene is TRBV28, the J gene TRBJ2-3; no firm D call. Germline CDR1 reads MDHEN; CDR2 reads SYDVKM. Deletions cut 3 bases from V and 4 bases from J, with 2 bases between. This CDR3 has 11 amino acids. CDR3 amino acids: CASSFADTQYF. CDR3 DNA: TGTGCCAGCAGTTTTGCAGATACGCAGTATTTT.

The chain uses TRBV5-1 and TRBJ1-1; the match to TRBD1 covers 9 bases. Germline CDR1 SGHRS, CDR2 YFSETQ. The CDR3 totals 13 residues. With 3 bases clipped from V and 6 bases from J, the junction kept 3 bases outside the gene matches. The CDR3 DNA is TGCGCCAGCAGCTCCGGGACAGGGCCTGAAGCTTTCTTT. This encodes CASSSGTGPEAFF.

The V call is TRBV19, the J call TRBJ2-3, with D possibly being TRBD2 (5 bases). Trimming shortened V by 5 bases and J by 6 bases, and 15 bases separated the two germline ends. Per the germline V gene, CDR1 is LNHDA and CDR2 is SQIVND (reference sequence). The CDR3 is made up of 14 amino acids. CDR3 DNA sequence: TGTGCCAGTAGTGAGGGCCACATGGCCGATACGCAGTATTTT. Encoded protein: CASSEGHMADTQYF.

The V gene is TRBV2, the J gene TRBJ1-3; D is uncertain. Germline lookup yields CDR1 SNHLY and CDR2 FYNNEI. The germline V and J ends were trimmed by 2 bases and 0 bases, with 2 bases remaining between them. The CDR3 has 13 amino acids. The CDR3 nucleotides are TGTGCCAGCAGTGAAATCTCTGGAAACACCATATATTTT. Protein: CASSEISGNTIYF.

This clone has just one count. The chain combines TRBV9 with TRBJ1-2; perhaps TRBD1 as D (6 bases). CDR1 and CDR2 from the germline V gene are SGDLS and YYNGEE. V gave up 4 bases and J gave up 7 bases, with 14 bases separating them. The CDR3 is 13 residues long. The CDR3 region is CASSLTEGVGYTF. CDR3 DNA sequence: TGTGCCAGCAGCCTTACCGAGGGGGTTGGCTACACCTTC.

V usage is TRBV6-5 and J usage is TRBJ2-7; D gene unclear. The CDR3 has 12 residues. Trimming shortened V by 2 bases and J by 4 bases, and 6 bases separated the two germline ends. CDR1 is MNHEY, CDR2 SVGAGI, per germline. CDR3 sequence (DNA): TGTGCCAGCAGTTACCCCCCGTACGAGCAGTACTTC. Its protein is CASSYPPYEQYF.

This chain links TRBV9 with TRBJ1-3, with no clear D. Trimming stripped 0 bases from V and 2 bases from J, with 12 bases between. Germline CDR1 reads SGDLS; CDR2 reads YYNGEE. The CDR3 loop spans 16 amino acids. The CDR3 DNA reads TGTGCCAGCAGCGTAGCTGAGGGATCGGCTGGAAACACCATATATTTT. Its translation is CASSVAEGSAGNTIYF.

This chain uses TRBV5-1 with TRBJ1-1, with TRBD1 matching over 8 bases. From germline, CDR1 is SGHRS and CDR2 YFSETQ. J lost 0 bases, V lost 4 bases, and 8 bases had no gene match. There are 16 residues in the CDR3. The CDR3: CASSRTGRGMNTEAFF. The DNA of the CDR3 is TGCGCCAGCAGCCGGACAGGGCGAGGGATGAACACTGAAGCTTTCTTT.

The CDR3 reads CASSLDASPNEQFF. The CDR3, as DNA: TGTGCCAGCAGCTTAGATGCTTCCCCCAATGAGCAGTTCTTC. The chain couples TRBV7-6 to TRBJ2-1, with D unclear. CDR1 SGHVS and CDR2 FNYEAQ come from the germline V gene. The CDR3 length is 14 residues. Trimming left V 1 base short and J 6 bases short, with 10 bases between.

The chain employs TRBV11-2 and TRBJ1-1; maybe TRBD1 (6 bases). Per germline, CDR1 SGHAT and CDR2 FQNNGV. The V end lost 1 base, the J end lost 9 bases, and 21 bases lay between the germline ends. The CDR3 sequence is 16 residues long. DNA for the CDR3: TGTGCCAGCAGCTTAGCCAACAGGGTTCGGACAATGCAAGCTTTCTTT. Encoded protein: CASSLANRVRTMQAFF. Variable domain in full (rest from reference TRBV11-2 and TRBJ1-1): EAGVAQSPRYKIIEKRQSVAFWCNPISGHATLYWYQQILGQGPKLLIQFQNNGVVDDSQLPKDRFSAERLKGVDSTLKIQPAKLEDSAVYLCASSLANRVRTMQAFFGQGTRLTVV.

The V and J genes are TRBV28 and TRBJ2-7, with TRBD2 matching 13 bases. V lost 6 bases and J lost 3; bases outside the gene matches: 5. CDR1 and CDR2 from the germline V gene are MDHEN and SYDVKM. The CDR3 is 15 amino acids. The DNA for the CDR3 is TGTGCCAGCAGGTCTGGGACTAGCGGGGACTACGAGCAGTACTTC. Its protein product is CASRSGTSGDYEQYF.

The CDR3 spells CAWSSGLLGYGYTF. Here the CDR3 DNA reads TGTGCCTGGAGTTCAGGGCTGCTCGGCTATGGCTACACCTTC. The rearrangement joins TRBV30 to TRBJ1-2; D is perhaps TRBD1 (5 bases). Trimming pared 2 bases from V and 4 bases from J, leaving 14 bases between. Germline V CDR1 and CDR2: GTSNPN, SVGIG (reference sequence). The CDR3 totals 14 residues.

The V call is TRBV5-3, the J call TRBJ2-1; D gene uncertain. TRBV5-3 is marked as an open reading frame, function uncertain. Trimming shortened V by 4 bases and J by 0 bases, and 23 bases separated the two germline ends. This CDR3 region has 19 residues. This CDR3 is CARSTRISSVLFSYNEQFF. CDR3 bases: TGTGCCAGAAGCACTCGAATTTCATCCGTTTTGTTCTCCTACAATGAGCAGTTCTTC.